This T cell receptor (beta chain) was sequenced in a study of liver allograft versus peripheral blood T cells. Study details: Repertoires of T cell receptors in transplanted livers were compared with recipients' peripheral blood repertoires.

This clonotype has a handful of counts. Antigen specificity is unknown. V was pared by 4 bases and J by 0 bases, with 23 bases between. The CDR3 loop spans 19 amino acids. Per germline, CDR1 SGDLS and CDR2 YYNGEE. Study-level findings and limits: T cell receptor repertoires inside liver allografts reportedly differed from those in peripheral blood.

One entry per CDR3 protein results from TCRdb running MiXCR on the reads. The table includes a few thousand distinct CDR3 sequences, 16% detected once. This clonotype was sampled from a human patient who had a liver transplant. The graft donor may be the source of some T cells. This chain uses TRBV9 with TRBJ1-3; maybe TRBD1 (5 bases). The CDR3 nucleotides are TGTGCCAGCAGCTCTAGCCCGACCGGGACCTTTCTCTCTGGAAACACCATATATTTT. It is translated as CASSSSPTGTFLSGNTIYF.